Below are 28 T cell receptor beta chains sequenced from a single sample in a study of human T cells and chemical hapten exposure. TCRdb independently ran MiXCR on the 5' RACE reads; one entry per CDR3 protein. The repertoire consists of 150,000 or so distinct CDR3 sequences, with around 4.4% occurring once and the leading ten covering over 1.3%. Whole blood, unfractionated, served as the material for total RNA extraction. All receptors come from a female donor in good health.

This clonotype showed up many times. This chain links TRBV6-1 with TRBJ1-3, with TRBD1 as a possible D gene (6 bases). The V gene lost 3 bases and the J gene lost 0 bases, with 15 bases spanning the gap. The CDR3 loop spans 17 amino acids. Germline CDR1 MNHNS, CDR2 SASEGT. CDR3 nucleotides: TGTGCCAGCAGTGAGGCGGCAGGGGTGATCTCTGGAAACACCATATATTTT. Translated: CASSEAAGVISGNTIYF.

This clonotype was recorded many times. The V call is TRBV29-1, the J call TRBJ2-4; no clear D. Germline lookup yields CDR1 SQVTM and CDR2 ANQGSEA. The CDR3 contains 13 residues. Trimming removed 6 bases from V and 0 bases from J, with 9 bases in between. CDR3 DNA sequence: TGCAGCGTGGGTGACCTAGCCAAAAACATTCAGTACTTC. Amino acids: CSVGDLAKNIQYF.

This clonotype was observed many times. The chain recombines TRBV27 with TRBJ2-1, with 10 bases aligning to TRBD2. The CDR3 extends over 18 amino acids. J lost 6 bases, V lost 4 bases, and 15 bases had no gene match. The germline gives CDR1 MNHEY, CDR2 SMNVEV (reference sequence). This chain's CDR3 is CASSSTYQSGGAANEQFF. In nucleotides, the CDR3 is TGTGCCAGCAGTTCAACCTACCAAAGCGGGGGGGCCGCCAATGAGCAGTTCTTC.

This clonotype was seen repeatedly, ten times or more. This rearrangement joins TRBV19 to TRBJ1-2; tentative D call: TRBD1 (5 bases). The CDR3 runs to 16 residues. V lost 9 bases and J 3 bases, leaving 23 bases between the germline ends. The germline V gene has CDR1 LNHDA and CDR2 SQIVND (reference sequence). The CDR3 protein is CASAGQGPLLDYGYTF. CDR3 nucleotides: TGTGCCAGCGCGGGTCAGGGACCCCTCTTGGACTATGGCTACACCTTC.

The table lists this clonotype with many counts. The chain uses TRBV2 and TRBJ2-3; TRBD2 agrees at 11 bases. Germline V gene lookup returns CDR1 SNHLY and CDR2 FYNNEI. V lost 1 base to trimming and J lost 2 bases; unmatched junction nucleotides: 5. The CDR3 sequence is 17 residues long. CDR3 loop: CASSEGVAGGTTDTQYF. CDR3 nucleotide sequence: TGTGCCAGCAGTGAAGGAGTAGCGGGGGGGACCACAGATACGCAGTATTTT. Using reference TRBV2 and TRBJ2-3 for the parts outside the CDR3, the full variable domain is EPEVTQTPSHQVTQMGQEVILRCVPISNHLYFYWYRQILGQKVEFLVSFYNNEISEKSEIFDDQFSVERPDGSNFTLKIRSTKLEDSAMYFCASSEGVAGGTTDTQYFGPGTRLTVL.

This clonotype was observed many times. The chain uses TRBV20-1 and TRBJ2-3, with D unresolved. The V end was cut by 2 bases, the J end by 0 bases, with 6 bases between. Germline V gene sequence: CDR1 DFQATT, CDR2 SNEGSKA (reference sequence). The CDR3 runs 13 residues. The CDR3, as DNA: TGCAGTGCTAGACTCATTAGCACAGATACGCAGTATTTT. Translating gives CSARLISTDTQYF.

This clonotype was counted between two and nine times. At one of its ends the junction is not consistent with the germline gene, which may arise from a read error. The chain employs TRBV6-6 and TRBJ2-7; 9 positions agree with TRBD1. This CDR3 comprises 14 residues. Germline values: CDR1 MNHNY, CDR2 SVGAGI (reference sequence). CDR3 DNA sequence: TGTGCCAGCAGTCAGGGACAGGGCGGGGGCGAGCAGCACTTC. It is translated as CASSQGQGGGEQHF.

This clonotype was counted ten times or more. J is TRBJ1-5 and V is TRBV20-1; no clear D gene. V gave up 0 bases and J gave up 0 bases, with 9 bases separating them. CDR1 and CDR2 from the germline V gene are DFQATT and SNEGSKA (reference sequence). The length of the CDR3 is 15 residues. Here the CDR3 DNA reads TGCAGTGCTAGAGATCCCACAGATAGCAATCAGCCCCAGCATTTT. Encoded protein: CSARDPTDSNQPQHF.

This clonotype was seen many times. The chain combines TRBV4-2 with TRBJ1-5; no clear D gene. Germline CDR1 is LGHNA and CDR2 is YNFKEQ. This CDR3 spans 19 amino acids. V was cut by 0 bases and J by 1 base, with 19 bases left in between. CDR3 amino acids: CASSQEVQSPDRSNQPQHF. Here the CDR3 DNA reads TGTGCCAGCAGCCAAGAGGTTCAATCTCCGGACCGAAGCAATCAGCCCCAGCATTTT.

This clonotype has a count of ten or more. This rearrangement joins TRBV12-3 or TRBV12-4 to TRBJ2-7; TRBD1 might be the D (5 bases). Trimming took 1 base from V and 5 from J, leaving 12 bases between them. The CDR3 extends over 14 amino acids. This CDR3 reads CASSLGAGYDEQYF. As DNA, the CDR3 is TGTGCCAGCAGTTTAGGGGCAGGGTACGACGAGCAGTACTTC.

Ten or more counts support this clonotype. The rearrangement uses TRBV11-2 and TRBJ2-1; TRBD2 might be the D (6 bases). Trimming took 1 base from V and 7 from J, leaving 8 bases between them. Germline V gene lookup returns CDR1 SGHAT and CDR2 FQNNGV. CDR3 length equals 13 residues. DNA for the CDR3: TGTGCCAGCAGCTTAGTGCTAGCGAATGAGCAGTTCTTC. This encodes CASSLVLANEQFF.

At least ten counts were recorded for this clonotype. The rearrangement joins TRBV13 to TRBJ1-2; 7 nucleotides line up with TRBD1. The germline V gene encodes CDR1 PRHDT and CDR2 FYEKMQ (reference sequence). V lost 5 bases, J lost 2 bases, and 2 bases stayed unmatched. The CDR3 runs 13 residues. CDR3 loop: CASSEGQNYGYTF. CDR3 nucleotides: TGTGCCAGCAGCGAGGGACAGAACTATGGCTACACCTTC.

This clonotype was observed many times. The V call is TRBV14, the J call TRBJ2-2; D may match TRBD1 or TRBD2 (5 bases each). This CDR3 contains 14 residues. Between the trimmed V and J ends, which lost 4 bases and 5 bases, there was a span of 11 bases. Germline V CDR1 and CDR2: SGHDN, FVKESK. CDR3 nucleotide sequence: TGTGCCAGCAGCCTATTCAGGGAGACCGGGGAGCTGTTTTTT. Translation: CASSLFRETGELFF.

Only a few counts were recorded for this clonotype. This chain uses TRBV2 with TRBJ2-5; maybe TRBD2 (6 bases). The V end was cut by 5 bases, the J end by 1 base, with 14 bases between. Germline V gives CDR1 SNHLY, CDR2 FYNNEI. This CDR3 spans 15 amino acids. CDR3 loop: CASSRGTWGQETQYF. The CDR3 coding sequence is TGTGCCAGCAGTCGGGGGACTTGGGGCCAAGAGACCCAGTACTTC.

This clonotype was detected many times. The genes are TRBV5-1 and TRBJ1-1; no firm D call. The CDR3 runs to 15 residues. The V gene's germline CDR1 is SGHRS and CDR2 YFSETQ. V was shortened by 1 base and J by 5 bases, with 15 bases between the two germline ends. This chain's CDR3 is CASSLSMGGRTEAFF. DNA of the CDR3: TGCGCCAGCAGCTTGAGTATGGGCGGGAGGACTGAAGCTTTCTTT.

This clonotype was seen more than once but under ten times. The J gene is TRBJ1-4, the V gene TRBV9, with D unclear. Germline CDR1 and CDR2: SGDLS and YYNGEE. The CDR3 spans 15 residues. Trimming removed 0 bases from V and 4 bases from J, with 10 bases in between. CDR3 sequence (DNA): TGTGCCAGCAGCGTAGACGAGGGAGGTAATGAAAAACTGTTTTTT. Translated, it gives CASSVDEGGNEKLFF. Drawing the rest from reference TRBV9 and TRBJ1-4, the complete variable domain is DSGVTQTPKHLITATGQRVTLRCSPRSGDLSVYWYQQSLDQGLQFLIQYYNGEERAKGNILERFSAQQFPDLHSELNLSSLELGDSALYFCASSVDEGGNEKLFFGSGTQLSVL.

CDR3 sequence reads: CASSATRADTQYF. The CDR3 coding sequence is TGTGCCAGCAGTGCTACCCGGGCAGATACGCAGTATTTT. The chain couples TRBV6-2 or TRBV6-3 to TRBJ2-3; the D is unclear. CDR3 size: 13 residues. V was shortened by 5 bases and J by 4 bases, with 10 bases between the two germline ends. Germline loops: CDR1 MNHEY, CDR2 SVGEGT.

There are many counts of this clonotype. The chain joins TRBV20-1 to TRBJ1-1; the D gene is possibly TRBD1 (5 bases). This CDR3 region has 13 residues. Germline V gene lookup returns CDR1 DFQATT and CDR2 SNEGSKA (reference sequence). Trimming left V 3 bases short and J 5 bases short, with 13 bases between. The DNA of the CDR3 is TGCAGTGCTAGGGGGCAGGGAGGTACTGAAGCTTTCTTT. Its translation is CSARGQGGTEAFF.

The chain uses TRBV29-1 and TRBJ2-1, with 8 bases matching TRBD1. The CDR3 covers 13 residues. The ends lost 7 bases at V and 9 bases at J; junction bases unmatched: 11. Germline CDR1 and CDR2: SQVTM and ANQGSEA. This CDR3 is CSGTRTGLREQFF. CDR3 nucleotides: TGCAGCGGAACCCGGACAGGGCTACGTGAGCAGTTCTTC.

The table lists this clonotype with many counts. This chain joins TRBV25-1 and TRBJ2-3; D is unclear. The ends were cut back, 1 base at V and 1 base at J, with 9 bases in the middle. The CDR3 runs 15 residues. Germline loops: CDR1 MGHDK, CDR2 SYGVNS. The CDR3: CASSESGIGTDTQYF. In DNA, the CDR3 is TGTGCCAGCAGTGAATCGGGTATCGGCACAGATACGCAGTATTTT.

There are many counts of this clonotype. The chain couples TRBV28 to TRBJ2-3; no reliable D call. CDR3 size: 15 residues. V was pared by 8 bases and J by 2 bases, with 17 bases between. The germline gives CDR1 MDHEN, CDR2 SYDVKM. CDR3 nucleotides: TGTGCCAGCTACTCAGCAGACCCGAACACAGATACGCAGTATTTT. Protein sequence: CASYSADPNTDTQYF.

This clonotype was recorded at least ten times. The chain employs TRBV18 and TRBJ1-4; D remains ambiguous. V shed 4 bases and J shed 8 bases, with 11 bases lying between them. Per germline, CDR1 KGHSH and CDR2 LQKENI. This CDR3 is built from 13 residues. CDR3 sequence: CASSLDMSEKLFF. The CDR3 DNA reads TGTGCCAGCTCACTCGATATGAGCGAAAAACTGTTTTTT.

This clonotype was observed many times. J is TRBJ1-1 and V is TRBV6-2 or TRBV6-3; no clear D gene. The CDR3 consists of 12 residues. V was shortened by 4 bases and J by 7 bases, with 10 bases between the two germline ends. Germline V gives CDR1 MNHEY, CDR2 SVGEGT. Here the CDR3 reads CASSFSGYEAFF. DNA for the CDR3: TGTGCCAGCAGTTTCAGCGGATATGAAGCTTTCTTT.

This clonotype was seen many times. The genes are TRBV4-1 and TRBJ1-4; possibly TRBD1 for D (6 bases). CDR3 length: 14 residues. The V and J ends lost 3 bases and 4 bases respectively, with 9 bases between them. Germline V lookup: CDR1 MGHRA, CDR2 YSYEKL. The chain's CDR3 is CASSQGHGNEKLFF. As DNA, the CDR3 is TGCGCCAGCAGCCAGGGACACGGTAATGAAAAACTGTTTTTT.

This clonotype occurred many times. The chain uses TRBV9 and TRBJ2-7, with a weak D call TRBD1 (6 bases). Germline CDR1 SGDLS, CDR2 YYNGEE. This CDR3 spans 14 amino acids. The V gene lost 2 bases and the J gene lost 6 bases, with 15 bases spanning the gap. The CDR3 bases are TGTGCCAGCAGCGTCGGGACATCACCTTCCGAGCAGTACTTC. This gives the protein CASSVGTSPSEQYF.

This clonotype has more than one count but fewer than ten. The chain employs TRBV4-1 and TRBJ2-6; 11 bases match TRBD2. This CDR3 region has 18 residues. Germline values: CDR1 MGHRA, CDR2 YSYEKL. The ends lost 0 bases at V and 5 bases at J; junction bases unmatched: 6. This CDR3 reads CASSQEGLAARWANVLTF. The CDR3 DNA follows: TGCGCCAGCAGCCAAGAGGGACTAGCGGCGCGTTGGGCCAACGTCCTGACTTTC.

V and J are TRBV5-1 and TRBJ2-3; no clear D gene. Germline-derived CDR1 and CDR2 are SGHRS and YFSETQ. V was cut by 1 base and J by 2 bases, with 5 bases left in between. The CDR3 length is 13 residues. CDR3 amino acids: CASSLRPTDTQYF. CDR3 bases: TGCGCCAGCAGCTTGAGGCCCACAGATACGCAGTATTTT.

This clonotype was counted only a few times. The chain uses TRBV10-3 and TRBJ1-1; D unresolved. CDR3 length equals 13 residues. CDR1 ENHRY and CDR2 SYGVKD come from the germline V gene. V lost 6 bases and J lost 1, with 9 bases in between. The CDR3 nucleotides read TGTGCCATCAGGGTACGGGAGAACACTGAAGCTTTCTTT. It translates to CAIRVRENTEAFF.